This TCR beta chain is drawn from a study of cytomegalovirus exposure and HLA in healthy donors. About the study: An earlier analysis found 100 million or so unique TCR beta sequences from around 180 million T cells. General study findings and limits: In a later analysis, across HLA loci, associated TCR counts were highest for DRB1, lowest for HLA-C.

The V end was cut by 3 bases, the J end by 6 bases, with 11 bases between. CDR1 SGHAT and CDR2 FQNNGV come from the germline V gene. The CDR3 length is 13 residues. Concerning this clone itself: The antigen remains undetermined.

Both 60 Vbeta primers and 13 Jbeta primers went into the PCR. Clones were sequenced by immunoSEQ multiplex PCR, and TCRdb holds only the in-frame ones, with some missing. The repertoire holds some 130,000 clones, with around 80% as singletons. The source of this sequence is a human donor in good health. The chain couples TRBV11-2 to TRBJ1-2; tentatively, D is TRBD1 (5 bases). The sequenced material came from PBMCs. CDR3 nucleotides: TGTGCCAGCAGCTTGGGGGGAGGCGATGGCTACACCTTC. This translates into CASSLGGGDGYTF.